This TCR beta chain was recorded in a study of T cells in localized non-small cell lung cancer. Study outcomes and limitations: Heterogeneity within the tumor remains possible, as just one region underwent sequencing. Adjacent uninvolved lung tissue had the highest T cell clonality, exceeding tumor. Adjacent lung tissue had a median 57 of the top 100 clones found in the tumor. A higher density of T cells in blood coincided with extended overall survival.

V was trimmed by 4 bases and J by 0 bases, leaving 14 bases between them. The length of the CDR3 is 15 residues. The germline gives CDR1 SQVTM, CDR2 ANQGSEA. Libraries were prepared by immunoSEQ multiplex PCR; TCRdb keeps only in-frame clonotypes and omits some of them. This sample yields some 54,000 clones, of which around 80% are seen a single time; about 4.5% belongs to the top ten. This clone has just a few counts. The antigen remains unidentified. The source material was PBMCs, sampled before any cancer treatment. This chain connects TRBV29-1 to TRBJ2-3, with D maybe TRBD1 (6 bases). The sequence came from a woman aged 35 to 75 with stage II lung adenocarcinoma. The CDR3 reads CSVVHLTGSTDTQYF. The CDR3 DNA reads TGCAGCGTTGTTCACCTGACAGGTAGCACAGATACGCAGTATTTT.